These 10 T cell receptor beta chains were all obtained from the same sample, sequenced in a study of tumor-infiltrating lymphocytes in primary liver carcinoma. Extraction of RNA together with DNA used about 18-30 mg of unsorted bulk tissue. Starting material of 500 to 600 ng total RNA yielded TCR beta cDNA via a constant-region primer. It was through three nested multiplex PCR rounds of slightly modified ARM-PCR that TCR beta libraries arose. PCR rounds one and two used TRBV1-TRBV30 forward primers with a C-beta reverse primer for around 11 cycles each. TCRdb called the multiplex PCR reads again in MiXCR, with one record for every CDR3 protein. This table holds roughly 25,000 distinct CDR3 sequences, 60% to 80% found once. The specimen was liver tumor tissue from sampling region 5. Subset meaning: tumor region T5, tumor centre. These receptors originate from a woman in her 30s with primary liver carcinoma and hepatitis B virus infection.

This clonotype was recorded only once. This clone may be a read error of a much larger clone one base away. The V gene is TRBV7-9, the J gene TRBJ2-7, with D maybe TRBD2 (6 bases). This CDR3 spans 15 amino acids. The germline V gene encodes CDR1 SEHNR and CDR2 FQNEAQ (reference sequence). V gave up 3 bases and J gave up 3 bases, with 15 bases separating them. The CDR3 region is CASSLDGGTFYEQYF. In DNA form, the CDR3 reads TGTGCCAGCAGCTTGGACGGCGGGACTTTCTACGAGCAGTACTTC.

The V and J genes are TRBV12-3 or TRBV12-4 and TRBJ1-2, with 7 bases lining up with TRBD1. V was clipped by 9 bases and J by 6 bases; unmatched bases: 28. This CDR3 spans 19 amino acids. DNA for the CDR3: TGTGCCAGTTGTTTCTTTCAGTTCAGGGGACAGTCCCCTGGTGATGGCTACACCTTC. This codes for CASCFFQFRGQSPGDGYTF.

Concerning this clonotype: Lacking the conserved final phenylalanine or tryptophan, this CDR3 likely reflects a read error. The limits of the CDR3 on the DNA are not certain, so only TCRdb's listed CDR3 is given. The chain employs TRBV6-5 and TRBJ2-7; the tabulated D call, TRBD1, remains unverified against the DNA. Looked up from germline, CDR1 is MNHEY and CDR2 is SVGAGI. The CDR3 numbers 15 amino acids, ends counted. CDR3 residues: CASSYKDSNSYELNL.

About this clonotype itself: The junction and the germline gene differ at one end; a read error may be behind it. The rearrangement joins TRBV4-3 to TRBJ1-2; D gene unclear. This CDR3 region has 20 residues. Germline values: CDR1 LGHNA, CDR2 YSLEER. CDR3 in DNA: TGCGCCAGCAGCCAGGGCGAAGGAAGAGGCAGGACCGCTACTAACTATGTCTACACCTTC. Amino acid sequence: CASSQGEGRGRTATNYVYTF.

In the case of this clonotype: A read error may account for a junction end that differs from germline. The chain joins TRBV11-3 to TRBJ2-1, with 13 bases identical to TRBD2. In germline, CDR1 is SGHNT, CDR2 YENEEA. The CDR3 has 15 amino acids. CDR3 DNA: TGTGCCAGCGGCCAACTAGCGGGGGGGGGGTATGAACAGTTCTTC. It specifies CASGQLAGGGYEQFF. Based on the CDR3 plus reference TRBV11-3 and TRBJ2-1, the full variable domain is EAGVVQSPRYKIIEKKQPVAFWCNPISGHNTLYWYLQNLGQGPELLIRYENEEAVDDSQLPKDRFSAERLKGVDSTLKIQPAELGDSAVYLCASGQLAGGGYEQFFGPGTRLTVL.

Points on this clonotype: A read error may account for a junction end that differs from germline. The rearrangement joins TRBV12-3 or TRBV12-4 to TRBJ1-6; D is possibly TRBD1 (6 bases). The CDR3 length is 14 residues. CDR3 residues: CARSRRQDNSPLRF. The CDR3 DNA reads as TGTGCCCGCAGCCGTCGACAGGATAATTCACCCCTCCGATTT.

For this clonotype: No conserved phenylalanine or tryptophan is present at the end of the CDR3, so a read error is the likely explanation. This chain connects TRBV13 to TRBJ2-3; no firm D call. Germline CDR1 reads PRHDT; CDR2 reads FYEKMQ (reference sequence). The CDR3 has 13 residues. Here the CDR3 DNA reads TGTGCCAGCAACTTGGGTTTAACAGATAAGCAGTATGTT. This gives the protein CASNLGLTDKQYV.

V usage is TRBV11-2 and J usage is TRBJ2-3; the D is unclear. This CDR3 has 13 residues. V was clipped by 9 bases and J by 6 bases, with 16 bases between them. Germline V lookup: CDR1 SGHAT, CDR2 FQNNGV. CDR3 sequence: CASSLVNYDTQYF. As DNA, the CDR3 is TGTGCCAGTAGCCTAGTGAACTACGATACGCAGTATTTT.

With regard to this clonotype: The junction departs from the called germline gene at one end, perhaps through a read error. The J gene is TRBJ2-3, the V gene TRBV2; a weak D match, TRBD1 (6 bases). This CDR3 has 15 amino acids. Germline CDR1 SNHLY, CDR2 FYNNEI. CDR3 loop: CVSSENLGGSDTQYF. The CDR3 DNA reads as TGTGTCAGCAGTGAAAATCTAGGGGGTTCGGATACGCAGTATTTT.

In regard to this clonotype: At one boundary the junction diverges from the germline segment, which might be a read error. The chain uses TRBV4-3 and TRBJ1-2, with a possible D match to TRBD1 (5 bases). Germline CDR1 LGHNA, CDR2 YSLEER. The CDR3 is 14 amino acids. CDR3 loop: CTSRAELEICGYTF. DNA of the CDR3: TGCACCAGCAGGGCTGAGTTGGAGATCTGTGGCTACACCTTC.